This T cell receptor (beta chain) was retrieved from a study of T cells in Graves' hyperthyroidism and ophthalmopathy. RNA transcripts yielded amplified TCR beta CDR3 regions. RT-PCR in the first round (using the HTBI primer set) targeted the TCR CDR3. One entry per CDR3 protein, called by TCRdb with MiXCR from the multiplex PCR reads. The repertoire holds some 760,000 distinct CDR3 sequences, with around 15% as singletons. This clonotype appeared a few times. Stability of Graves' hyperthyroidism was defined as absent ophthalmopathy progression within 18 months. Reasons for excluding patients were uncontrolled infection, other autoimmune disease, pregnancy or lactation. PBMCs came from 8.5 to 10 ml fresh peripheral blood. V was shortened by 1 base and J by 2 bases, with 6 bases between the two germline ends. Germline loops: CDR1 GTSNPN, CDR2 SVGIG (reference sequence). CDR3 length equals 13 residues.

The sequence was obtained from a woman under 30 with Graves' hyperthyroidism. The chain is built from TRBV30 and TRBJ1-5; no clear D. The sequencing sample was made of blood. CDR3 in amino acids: CAWSDGGNQPQHF. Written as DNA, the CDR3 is TGTGCCTGGAGTGACGGCGGCAATCAGCCCCAGCATTTT.